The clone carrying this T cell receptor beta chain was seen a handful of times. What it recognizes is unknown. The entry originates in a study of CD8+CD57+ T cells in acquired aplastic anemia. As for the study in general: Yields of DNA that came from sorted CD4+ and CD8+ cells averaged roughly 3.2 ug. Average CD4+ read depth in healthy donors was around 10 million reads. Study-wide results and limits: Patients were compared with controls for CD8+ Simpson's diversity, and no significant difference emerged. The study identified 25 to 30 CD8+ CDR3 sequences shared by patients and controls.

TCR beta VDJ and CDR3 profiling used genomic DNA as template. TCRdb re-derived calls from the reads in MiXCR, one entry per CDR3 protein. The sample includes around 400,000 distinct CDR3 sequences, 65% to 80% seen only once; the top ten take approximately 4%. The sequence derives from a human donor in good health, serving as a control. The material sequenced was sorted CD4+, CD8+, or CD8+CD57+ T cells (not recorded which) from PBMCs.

The CDR3 protein is CASRYTRGEQYF. CDR3 sequence (DNA): TGTGCCAGCAGATATACTCGGGGCGAGCAGTACTTC. The genes are TRBV7-2 and TRBJ2-7; tentative D call: TRBD2 (5 bases). Looked up from germline, CDR1 is SGHTA and CDR2 is FQGNSA. This CDR3 is 12 amino acids long. V lost 6 bases and J lost 6, with 12 bases in between.